A single sample is the source of the 6 T cell receptor beta chains below, sequenced in a study of blood T cell repertoires in COVID-19. The data were produced by immunoSEQ multiplex PCR, yet TCRdb's version contains in-frame clones alone and is incomplete. The table has 310,000 or so clones, roughly 89% seen once. Sample: PBMCs or T cells enriched from blood (not recorded which). These receptors were collected from a woman aged 18 to 35 who had recovered from COVID-19.

The V and J genes are TRBV4-3 and TRBJ2-2; D perhaps matches TRBD1 (5 bases). Germline V gives CDR1 LGHNA, CDR2 YSLEER. The CDR3 extends over 18 amino acids. V was trimmed by 1 base and J by 7 bases, leaving 22 bases between them. The CDR3 spells CASSQAIWGSQWNGELFF. CDR3 in DNA: TGCGCCAGCAGCCAAGCAATATGGGGCTCGCAGTGGAACGGGGAGCTGTTTTTT.

V is TRBV7-2 and J is TRBJ2-7; TRBD2 aligns across 9 bases. The V and J ends lost 4 bases and 2 bases, in that order; junction bases with no gene match: 6. The CDR3 length is 15 residues. Germline CDR1 is SGHTA and CDR2 is FQGNSA. The CDR3 sequence: CASSSKTSGTYEQYF. Here the CDR3 DNA reads TGTGCCAGCAGCTCGAAGACTAGCGGAACCTACGAGCAGTACTTC. Together with reference TRBV7-2 and TRBJ2-7, the CDR3 gives the full variable domain: GAGVSQSPSNKVTEKGKDVELRCDPISGHTALYWYRQSLGQGLEFLIYFQGNSAPDKSGLPSDRFSAERTGGSVSTLTIQRTQQEDSAVYLCASSSKTSGTYEQYFGPGTRLTVT.

V usage is TRBV4-3 and J usage is TRBJ1-1; 8 bases map to TRBD1. This CDR3 spans 14 amino acids. V dropped 0 bases and J dropped 5; count of bases not matched to a gene: 2. Germline-derived CDR1 and CDR2 are LGHNA and YSLEER. Here the CDR3 reads CASSQEWTGTEAFF. DNA of the CDR3: TGCGCCAGCAGCCAAGAATGGACAGGGACTGAAGCTTTCTTT.

The chain recombines TRBV7-9 with TRBJ1-2; D is perhaps TRBD1 (6 bases). V lost 1 base to trimming and J lost 5 bases, with 11 bases between them. The CDR3 is made up of 14 amino acids. Germline V CDR1 and CDR2: SEHNR, FQNEAQ (reference sequence). The CDR3: CASSLGTVEYGYTF. CDR3 bases: TGTGCCAGCAGCTTAGGGACAGTGGAGTATGGCTACACCTTC. Based on the CDR3 plus reference TRBV7-9 and TRBJ1-2, the full variable domain is DTGVSQNPRHKITKRGQNVTFRCDPISEHNRLYWYRQTLGQGPEFLTYFQNEAQLEKSRLLSDRFSAERPKGSFSTLEIQRTEQGDSAMYLCASSLGTVEYGYTFGSGTRLTVV.

J is TRBJ2-2 and V is TRBV7-6, with 7 positions matching TRBD2. Germline loops: CDR1 SGHVS, CDR2 FNYEAQ. The CDR3 is 16 amino acids. V shed 5 bases, J shed 5 bases, and the junction held 11 bases outside the gene matches. This CDR3 reads CASSRTQAGQTGELFF. In DNA form, the CDR3 reads TGTGCCAGCAGCAGAACCCAAGCGGGGCAAACCGGGGAGCTGTTTTTT.

The chain has TRBV6-5 and TRBJ2-1, with 7 nucleotides matching TRBD1. The J segment lost 9 bases and the V segment lost 5 bases, leaving 4 bases of the junction unmatched. Germline V CDR1 and CDR2: MNHEY, SVGAGI. The CDR3 runs to 12 residues. The CDR3 DNA sequence: TGTGCCAGCAGTACAGGGGTCGGTGAGCAGTTCTTC. This sequence encodes CASSTGVGEQFF.